This T cell receptor beta chain was profiled in a study of post-analysis software for immune sequencing data (dated by TCRdb to the mid-2010s). Broadly, across the study: Recorded disease courses included relapsing-remitting, secondary progressive and progressive-relapsing multiple sclerosis, with some patients lacking subtype annotation. Patient repertoires were compared against 11 to 12 previously published healthy control repertoires from donors aged about 6 to 28 years. A subset of samples was prepared in parallel using single-end sample barcoding, then pooled and co-amplified after Illumina adapter ligation. General conclusions and limits of the study: Multiple sclerosis patients had significantly lower normalized Chao1 diversity than controls, a result that suggests substantial peripheral T-cell clonal expansion. The multiple sclerosis patient group was slightly younger than the control group. Patients showed significantly higher frequencies than controls for 4 or 5 TRBV segments, among them TRBV5-6, TRBV5-1 and TRBV20-1. Direct clustering with F measure showed strong co-clustering of samples prepared in the same batch, prompting a batch-effect correction.

Receptor libraries were prepared by PCR. Sequencing took place on an Illumina HiSeq 2500. To reduce PCR and sequencing biases, unique molecular identifiers were incorporated into the TCR beta cDNA libraries. Every 1 to 10 million input T cells yielded 500,000 or so cDNA molecules, meaning each molecule approximated one T cell. The same protocol used for the earlier healthy control dataset was applied to prepare and sequence the patient libraries. Samples belonging to the same batch were prepared together, multiplexed and sequenced on a shared HiSeq lane. From the authors' description of their analysis: MIGEC handled the raw barcoded reads, throwing out single-read molecular identifier groups before consensus assembly and CDR3 extraction. VDJtools was used for post-analysis of the clonotype tables, and diversity was normalized by down-sampling every dataset to the size of the smallest sample. In repertoire overlap clustering, CDR3 amino acid sequences, but not nucleotide sequences, were matched to correct batch-related cross-sample contamination. TCRdb reworked the public reads: Q25 trimming with fastp, MiXCR clone assembly, productive beta chains retained. Rows are unified per CDR3 protein, each entry keeping the most common DNA and genes. In this record, the V and J calls reflect TCRdb's handling and not the investigators' own analysis. In this sample the table shows about 770,000 distinct CDR3 sequences, about 45% of which occur a single time. Together, the top ten hold roughly 5.2% of the sample.

TCR beta repertoires were profiled from peripheral blood of roughly 13 young patients with multiple sclerosis to demonstrate the VDJtools post-analysis software. The multiple sclerosis patients were children and adolescents ranging in age from roughly 6 to 15 years. This clonotype turned up a few times. There is no known antigen for this receptor. The sample holds no much larger clone one base away, and base qualities are not on file. Unmatched junction bases come to 7, with V trimmed by 0 bases and J by 6 bases. The germline V gene sets CDR1 to ENHRY and CDR2 to SYGVKD. From cysteine to phenylalanine, the CDR3 is 16 amino acids long. Here the CDR3 DNA is all that survives: 48 bases in frame from base 1.

The clonotype comes from a girl aged 10 to 17 with multiple sclerosis. The source material was blood. The chain is made from TRBV10-3 and TRBJ2-3; the junction holds 9 bases that match TRBD2. Here the CDR3 is given as CAISESYSGRGDTQYF. The sequenced DNA is TGTGCCATCAGTGAGTCGTATAGCGGGAGAGGTGATACGCAGTATTTT.